This T cell receptor (beta chain) was captured by sequencing in a study of blood T cell repertoires in COVID-19. The wider study: Collection of acute and convalescent COVID-19 samples took place in the United States, Italy and Spain.

Methods used by the authors: It was from reference gene primer amplification that nucleated cell counts were estimated. Method: immunoSEQ multiplex PCR; TCRdb's copy keeps in-frame clones and lacks some. That table supplies the V and J calls and clone size; D and trimming were determined from the DNA. The sample holds some 200,000 clones, around four fifths seen once. V lost 1 base to trimming and J lost 3 bases, with 13 bases between them. The CDR3 totals 16 residues. CDR1 and CDR2 (germline): MNHGY, SAAAGT. The receptor was isolated from a middle-aged man who had recovered from COVID-19. V and J are TRBV6-8 and TRBJ1-5; the D gene is possibly TRBD1 (6 bases). The sample taken for sequencing was PBMCs or T cells enriched from blood (not recorded which). Here the CDR3 reads CASSYWGRGVNQPQHF. CDR3 sequence (DNA): TGTGCCAGCAGTTACTGGGGCAGGGGAGTCAATCAGCCCCAGCATTTT.